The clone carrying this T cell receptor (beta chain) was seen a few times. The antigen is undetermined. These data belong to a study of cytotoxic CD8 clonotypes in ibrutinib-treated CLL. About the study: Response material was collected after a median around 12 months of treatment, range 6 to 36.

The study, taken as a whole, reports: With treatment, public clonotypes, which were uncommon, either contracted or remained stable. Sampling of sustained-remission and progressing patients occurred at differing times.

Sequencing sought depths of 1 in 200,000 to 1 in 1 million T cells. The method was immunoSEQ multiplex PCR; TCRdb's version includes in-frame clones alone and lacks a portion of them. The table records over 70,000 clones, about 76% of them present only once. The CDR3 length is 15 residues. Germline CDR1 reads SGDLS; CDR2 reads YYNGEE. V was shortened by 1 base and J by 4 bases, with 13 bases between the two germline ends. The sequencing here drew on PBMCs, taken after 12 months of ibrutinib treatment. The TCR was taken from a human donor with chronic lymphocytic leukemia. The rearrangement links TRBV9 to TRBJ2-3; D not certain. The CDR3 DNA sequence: TGTGCCAGCAGCGTAACGCGACGGAGCGCAGATACGCAGTATTTT. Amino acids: CASSVTRRSADTQYF.